Following are 23 T cell receptor beta chains from one sample sequenced in a study of blood T cell repertoires in COVID-19. Measured with immunoSEQ multiplex PCR; TCRdb has only the in-frame clones, and not every one. This repertoire shows approximately 230,000 clones, around 90% found once; its top ten account for around 15%. Sequenced input: PBMCs or T cells enriched from blood (not recorded which). These receptor sequences come from a woman in her fifties or sixties with acute COVID-19.

The CDR3 DNA reads as TGTGCCAGCAGTCGGACAGGGGTGGTCACCGGGGAGCTGTTTTTT. This encodes CASSRTGVVTGELFF. V usage is TRBV27 and J usage is TRBJ2-2, with 9 bases lining up with TRBD1. Germline loops: CDR1 MNHEY, CDR2 SMNVEV (reference sequence). CDR3 size: 15 residues. Trimming cost V 5 bases and J 4 bases; bases outside gene matches: 5.

Turning to this clone: Other DNA variants within this sample encode the same CDR3. The V gene is TRBV5-4, the J gene TRBJ1-2; a weak D match, TRBD1 (5 bases). This CDR3 is built from 13 residues. V dropped 2 bases and J dropped 4 bases, with 9 bases sitting between them. From germline, CDR1 is SGHNT and CDR2 YYREEE (reference sequence). CDR3 sequence (DNA): TGTGCCAGCAGCTTTGGGGGAGGCTATGGCTACACCTTC. Encoded protein: CASSFGGGYGYTF. Based on the CDR3 plus reference TRBV5-4 and TRBJ1-2, the full variable domain is ETGVTQSPTHLIKTRGQQVTLRCSSQSGHNTVSWYQQALGQGPQFIFQYYREEENGRGNFPPRFSGLQFPNYSSELNVNALELDDSALYLCASSFGGGYGYTFGSGTRLTVV.

CDR3 amino acids: CASNPGASGTDTQYF. The CDR3 region has the DNA TGTGCCAGCAACCCTGGGGCTAGCGGCACAGATACGCAGTATTTT. The rearrangement uses TRBV7-9 and TRBJ2-3; tentative D call: TRBD2 (6 bases). V was cut by 7 bases and J by 1 base, with 15 bases left in between. The germline gives CDR1 SEHNR, CDR2 FQNEAQ (reference sequence). The CDR3 loop spans 15 amino acids.

The genes are TRBV28 and TRBJ2-7, with 8 bases that match TRBD1. The CDR3 covers 14 residues. The J segment lost 3 bases and the V segment lost 6 bases, leaving 7 bases of the junction unmatched. CDR1 is MDHEN, CDR2 SYDVKM, per germline. The CDR3 DNA follows: TGTGCCAGCAGACCGCAGGGGGCCCGCTACGAGCAGTACTTC. Translating gives CASRPQGARYEQYF.

The chain employs TRBV28 and TRBJ2-5; no reliable D call. The CDR3 runs 11 residues. Germline V gives CDR1 MDHEN, CDR2 SYDVKM. Between the trimmed V and J ends, which lost 2 bases and 9 bases, there was a span of 7 bases. The CDR3 coding sequence is TGTGCCAGCAGTTTAGGGCGACCCCAGTACTTC. Translation gives CASSLGRPQYF.

This clone was observed a few times. This chain uses TRBV10-1 with TRBJ2-3, with 13 bases fitting TRBD2. Germline loops: CDR1 WNHNN, CDR2 SYGVQD (reference sequence). The ends lost 10 bases at V and 7 bases at J; junction bases unmatched: 11. CDR3 length: 15 residues. DNA of the CDR3: TGCGCCACCCCGGGACTAGCGGGAAAGATGTATACGCAGTATTTT. The encoded protein is CATPGLAGKMYTQYF.

The chain has TRBV6-5 and TRBJ1-5, with a weak D call TRBD1 (6 bases). Between the trimmed V and J ends, which lost 0 bases and 7 bases, there was a span of 13 bases. This CDR3 has 15 amino acids. Germline lookup yields CDR1 MNHEY and CDR2 SVGAGI. This CDR3 is CASSYSWQGQQPQHF. CDR3 DNA: TGTGCCAGCAGTTACTCTTGGCAGGGGCAGCAGCCCCAGCATTTT.

This CDR3 reads CASTGGRDTQYF. The CDR3 coding sequence is TGTGCCAGCACAGGGGGCCGAGATACGCAGTATTTT. The chain links TRBV2 to TRBJ2-3; 8 bases are shared with TRBD1. The CDR3 extends over 12 amino acids. The V and J ends lost 7 bases and 5 bases, in that order; junction bases with no gene match: 2. The V gene's germline CDR1 is SNHLY and CDR2 FYNNEI.

This clone has just one count. The chain is built from TRBV11-2 and TRBJ1-1, with D perhaps matching TRBD1 (6 bases). The CDR3 sequence is 14 residues long. Trimming pared 2 bases from V and 4 bases from J, leaving 11 bases between. Germline CDR1 and CDR2: SGHAT and FQNNGV. Written as DNA, the CDR3 is TGTGCCAGCAGCTTATATCAGGGGTCCACTGAAGCTTTCTTT. This codes for CASSLYQGSTEAFF.

The chain joins TRBV10-3 to TRBJ1-1; D is possibly TRBD1 (6 bases). Germline V lookup: CDR1 ENHRY, CDR2 SYGVKD. The CDR3 is 13 residues long. V lost 6 bases and J lost 1, with 9 bases in between. The CDR3 DNA follows: TGTGCCATCAGCTCACAGGGGAACACTGAAGCTTTCTTT. Translation: CAISSQGNTEAFF.

V usage is TRBV18 and J usage is TRBJ2-1; a possible D gene is TRBD1 (7 bases). This CDR3 comprises 17 residues. Trimming stripped 4 bases from V and 5 bases from J, with 21 bases between. Looked up from germline, CDR1 is KGHSH and CDR2 is LQKENI. CDR3 loop: CASSRSSGQGGHNEQFF. The DNA for the CDR3 is TGTGCCAGCTCACGGAGTAGCGGCCAAGGGGGCCACAATGAGCAGTTCTTC.

The chain employs TRBV7-2 and TRBJ1-1; 7 positions agree with TRBD1. This CDR3 contains 14 residues. Germline V gene data show CDR1 as SGHTA and CDR2 as FQGNSA. V gave up 4 bases and J gave up 5 bases; unmatched junction bases: 7. CDR3 in amino acids: CASSWGDRGTEAFF. The CDR3 region has the DNA TGTGCCAGCAGCTGGGGGGACAGAGGAACTGAAGCTTTCTTT.

This clone was recorded once. V usage is TRBV27 and J usage is TRBJ1-4; 7 positions agree with TRBD1. CDR1 and CDR2 (germline): MNHEY, SMNVEV (reference sequence). The CDR3 has 16 residues. V was clipped by 5 bases and J by 7 bases; unmatched bases: 13. The CDR3 loop is CASSPDPTGKGEKLFF. The CDR3 region has the DNA TGTGCCAGCAGTCCCGACCCGACAGGGAAGGGTGAAAAACTGTTTTTT.

The V call is TRBV27, the J call TRBJ2-4, with D perhaps matching TRBD1 (5 bases). The CDR3 has 15 residues. The germline gives CDR1 MNHEY, CDR2 SMNVEV (reference sequence). Trimming stripped 5 bases from V and 1 base from J, with 12 bases between. The CDR3 DNA follows: TGTGCCAGCAGTCCTACAGGAGCGGCCAAAAACATTCAGTACTTC. Translating it yields CASSPTGAAKNIQYF.

The chain carries TRBV5-1 and TRBJ2-7, with D tentatively TRBD1 (6 bases). Germline V lookup: CDR1 SGHRS, CDR2 YFSETQ. The CDR3 is 15 residues long. The V end lost 4 bases, the J end lost 3 bases, and 17 bases lay between the germline ends. CDR3 bases: TGCGCCAGCAGCCCATTGACAGGAATGATCTACGAGCAGTACTTC. Its protein product is CASSPLTGMIYEQYF.

The rearrangement joins TRBV6-2 or TRBV6-3 to TRBJ2-1, with D perhaps matching TRBD2 (7 bases). The length of the CDR3 is 15 residues. Trimming cost V 2 bases and J 6 bases, with 14 bases left between them. CDR1 and CDR2 (germline): MNHEY, SVGEGT. CDR3 bases: TGTGCCAGCAGTTACACAGGGCCGGGAGGCAATGAGCAGTTCTTC. Its protein product is CASSYTGPGGNEQFF.

This rearrangement joins TRBV5-1 to TRBJ1-4; TRBD1 agrees at 7 bases. The germline gives CDR1 SGHRS, CDR2 YFSETQ. The CDR3 spans 13 residues. Trimming cost V 5 bases and J 8 bases; bases outside gene matches: 6. The CDR3 coding sequence is TGCGCCAGCAGTCCAGGGGGAAGGGAAAAACTGTTTTTT. This codes for CASSPGGREKLFF.

The chain carries TRBV7-9 and TRBJ1-1, with D possibly matching TRBD1 (6 bases). The CDR3 is 14 amino acids. Germline lookup yields CDR1 SEHNR and CDR2 FQNEAQ (reference sequence). With 3 bases removed from V and 1 base from J, the gap between germline ends came to 9 bases. CDR3 DNA sequence: TGTGCCAGCAGCTTGGCACAGGGGAACACTGAAGCTTTCTTT. It specifies CASSLAQGNTEAFF.

This chain links TRBV7-2 with TRBJ2-1; no clear D. The V gene lost 1 base and the J gene lost 2 bases, with 9 bases spanning the gap. This CDR3 is 15 amino acids long. Germline V gives CDR1 SGHTA, CDR2 FQGNSA. CDR3 DNA sequence: TGTGCCAGCAGCTTAGAGCGCCATCCCTACAATGAGCAGTTCTTC. Its protein is CASSLERHPYNEQFF.

CDR3 residues: CASSQTSAGTDTQYF. CDR3 DNA: TGTGCCAGCAGCCAGACTAGCGCTGGCACAGATACGCAGTATTTT. The gene calls are TRBV7-3 and TRBJ2-3, with 8 nucleotides matching TRBD2. V lost 5 bases to trimming and J lost 1 base; unmatched junction nucleotides: 5. Germline CDR1 reads SGHTA; CDR2 reads FQGTGA. This CDR3 has 15 residues.

The rearrangement links TRBV28 to TRBJ1-1; perhaps TRBD1 as D (5 bases). V shed 9 bases and J shed 8 bases, with 13 bases lying between them. The V gene's germline CDR1 is MDHEN and CDR2 SYDVKM. The CDR3 runs 11 residues. The CDR3, as DNA: TGTGCCAGTGCCCCCCAGGGAGAAGCTTTCTTT. This codes for CASAPQGEAFF.

The chain employs TRBV18 and TRBJ2-5; 13 positions agree with TRBD2. J was trimmed by 1 base and V by 3 bases; bases with no gene match: 8. Germline assignment: CDR1 KGHSH and CDR2 LQKENI. This CDR3 is 18 amino acids long. The CDR3 is CASSPGLAGVKGQETQYF. The CDR3 DNA reads TGTGCCAGCTCACCCGGACTAGCGGGAGTCAAGGGCCAAGAGACCCAGTACTTC.

The chain is built from TRBV7-9 and TRBJ1-2; D gene ambiguous. Per the germline V gene, CDR1 is SEHNR and CDR2 is FQNEAQ (reference sequence). The V end was cut by 5 bases, the J end by 0 bases, with 16 bases between. CDR3 length: 16 residues. This CDR3 reads CASSTYRRLSNYGYTF. In DNA, the CDR3 is TGTGCCAGCAGCACCTACCGCAGGCTTTCTAACTATGGCTACACCTTC.